This entry features one TCR beta chain sequence. Its antigen is as yet unknown. Germline V CDR1 and CDR2: DFQATT, SNEGSKA (reference sequence). CDR3 size: 13 residues. V lost 3 bases and J lost 7, with 13 bases in between. These data originate in a study of T cells after yellow fever vaccination. Notes on the study in general: Highly abundant clonotypes carried over from the bulk population could end up in FACS-sorted repertoires as contaminants. Only a small proportion of the clonotypes turned up in both the CD4 and the CD8 compartments, likely arising from convergent recombination. Weaker in magnitude, the secondary response showed a faster peak on day 5 versus 15.

TCRdb re-derived calls from the 5' RACE reads in MiXCR, one entry per CDR3 protein. The table records roughly 79,000 distinct CDR3 sequences, around 7.8% of them present only once. Material: CD8+ T cells sorted from PBMCs, obtained more than 8 days after the first yellow fever vaccination. This TCR derives from a man younger than 30 who received the YFV17D yellow fever vaccine. The chain recombines TRBV20-1 with TRBJ2-1; D may be TRBD1 (5 bases). This chain's CDR3 is CSASSVGANEQFF. The DNA for the CDR3 is TGCAGTGCTAGCTCGGTAGGGGCGAATGAGCAGTTCTTC.